This TCR beta chain was identified in a study of T cells in pancreatic ductal adenocarcinoma. Selected pancreatic ductal adenocarcinoma patients had undergone surgery without neoadjuvant therapy. With regard to this clone: Its matching antigen is unknown.

Method: immunoSEQ multiplex PCR; TCRdb's copy keeps in-frame clones and lacks some. Of approximately 5,000 clones in the sample, 88% are singletons; the top ten hold about 6%. Germline assignment: CDR1 LGHNA and CDR2 YNFKEQ. This CDR3 comprises 15 residues. Trimming took 4 bases from V and 7 from J; bases not matched to a gene: 4. Study-level points and caveats: Tumor-versus-blood clonality comparisons may be biased toward lower tumor diversity.

The specimen sequenced was pancreatic tumor tissue. This receptor was identified in a human donor with pancreatic ductal adenocarcinoma. V usage is TRBV4-2 and J usage is TRBJ2-1, with 13 nucleotides matching TRBD2. CDR3 DNA: TGTGCCAGCAGCCGTCGACTAGCGGGGGGAAATGAGCAGTTCTTC. This codes for CASSRRLAGGNEQFF.